Listed below are T cell receptor beta chains from one sample, sequenced in a study of shared clonotypes between healthy human individuals. This table comes from immunoSEQ multiplex PCR, and its TCRdb copy is limited to in-frame clones, with some not included. In the table there are hundreds of thousands of clones, 74% of which are singletons. The sample taken for sequencing was memory CD4+ T cells sorted from blood. The receptors shown here come from a woman younger than 45 in good health. The CDR3 runs from the conserved cysteine through the conserved F or W. A D gene is named only where the DNA matches it firmly. Rows give clone size only sometimes, using once, few, many, or a class for an expanded clone.

J gene,D gene,clone size,V gene,CDR3 DNA,CDR3 protein
TRBJ1-2,-,once,TRBV10-2,TGCGCCAGCAGTGACCGGACAGCTGCTAACTATGGCTACACCTTC,CASSDRTAANYGYTF
TRBJ2-3,-,few,TRBV10-3,TGTGCCATCAGTGAGTCGCTTTGGGATACGCAGTATTTT,CAISESLWDTQYF
TRBJ1-4,-,-,TRBV30,TGTGCCTGGAGTGGGGCAGGGGAAAAACTGTTTTTT,CAWSGAGEKLFF
TRBJ2-7,-,few,TRBV18,TGTGCCAGCCAACCCCAGGCTCAGTACGAGCAGTACTTC,CASQPQAQYEQYF
TRBJ2-1,TRBD2,-,TRBV4-1,TGCGCCAGCAGCCAAGTCGGGGGGGGCATATTCAGTGAGCAGTTCTTC,CASSQVGGGIFSEQFF
TRBJ2-6,TRBD2,-,TRBV5-1,TGCGCCAGCAGCCTGACTAGCGGGAGCTCTGGGGCCAACGTCCTGACTTTC,CASSLTSGSSGANVLTF
TRBJ1-5,-,once,TRBV19,TGTGCCAGTAGGTCAGGGTTCGGCAATCAGCCCCAGCATTTT,CASRSGFGNQPQHF
TRBJ2-7,-,-,TRBV5-1,TGCGCCAGCAGCTTAGCACCGCCAGTCTACGAGCAGTACTTC,CASSLAPPVYEQYF
TRBJ1-1,-,-,TRBV7-9,TGTGCCAGCAGCTTAGTTAGCGGGGGAGCGAGGACTGAAGCTTTCTTT,CASSLVSGGARTEAFF
TRBJ2-5,TRBD1,-,TRBV15,TGTGCCACCAGCAGAGACCCGGGACAGGGGCGTCAAGAGACCCAGTACTTC,CATSRDPGQGRQETQYF
TRBJ2-1,TRBD2,-,TRBV11-2,TGTGCCAGCAGCCCCAGTGACGGGACTAGCGGGAGATCTGAGCAGTTCTTC,CASSPSDGTSGRSEQFF
TRBJ2-1,TRBD2,once,TRBV19,TGTGCCAGTACCTTCCAAGCGGGAGCCGGTAATGAGCAGTTCTTC,CASTFQAGAGNEQFF
TRBJ1-3,-,-,TRBV5-6,TGTGCCAGCAGCTTGTTTGCAGGGAGTAACGGAAACACCATATATTTT,CASSLFAGSNGNTIYF
TRBJ2-2,-,once,TRBV11-2,TGTGCCAGCAGCTTCCCCAGCAAGGGACGGGGGGAGCTGTTTTTT,CASSFPSKGRGELFF
TRBJ2-7,TRBD1,-,TRBV2,TGTGCCAGCAGTGATGACGGACAGGCCTACGAGCAGTACTTC,CASSDDGQAYEQYF
TRBJ1-1,-,-,TRBV5-1,TGCGCCAGCAGCCGTGGGGAAAACACTGAAGCTTTCTTT,CASSRGENTEAFF
TRBJ2-1,TRBD2,-,TRBV25-1,TGTGCCAGCAGTGCCCGCCCGGGTCGGGAGGACTCCTACAATGAGCAGTTCTTC,CASSARPGREDSYNEQFF
TRBJ2-2,-,-,TRBV5-1,TGCGCCAGCAGCTTGTATACAGGGTGGGCGGACACCGGGGAGCTGTTTTTT,CASSLYTGWADTGELFF
TRBJ2-3,TRBD2,-,TRBV10-1,TGCGCCAGCAGTCGGGAGGGCCGGGACCCAGATACGCAGTATTTT,CASSREGRDPDTQYF
TRBJ2-2,TRBD2,-,TRBV27,TGTGCCAGCGCTCGGACTAGCGGCACCGGGGAGCTGTTTTTT,CASARTSGTGELFF
TRBJ2-5,TRBD2,-,TRBV7-3,TGTGCCAGCAGCAGCTCCGGGACTAGCGGGAGGGAGACCCAGTACTTC,CASSSSGTSGRETQYF
TRBJ2-1,TRBD2,-,TRBV28,TGTGCCAGCAGTTTTCCGGGAGGGCCTCATGATGAGCAGTTCTTC,CASSFPGGPHDEQFF
TRBJ1-1,-,-,TRBV6-6,TGTGCCAGCAGCCCAGAGCCGGGACGGAGAAACACTGAAGCTTTCTTT,CASSPEPGRRNTEAFF
TRBJ1-5,-,-,TRBV28,TGTGCCAGCAGTTTAGGCCGAGGGGCTTGGCAGCCCCAGCATTTT,CASSLGRGAWQPQHF
TRBJ2-2,TRBD2,-,TRBV18,TGTGCCAGCTCACTTCGACTAGCGGATGACCCGGGGGAGCTGTTTTTT,CASSLRLADDPGELFF
TRBJ1-1,-,-,TRBV18,TGTGCCAGCTCACCGCTAGGTGGGGACACTGAAGCTTTCTTT,CASSPLGGDTEAFF
TRBJ2-7,-,-,TRBV7-9,TGTGCCAGCAGCTTAGGGTTCGGCAGTACCAACGAGCAGTACTTC,CASSLGFGSTNEQYF
TRBJ1-5,-,-,TRBV2,TGTGCCAGCAGAGCTGACAGCAATCAGCCCCAGCATTTT,CASRADSNQPQHF
TRBJ2-3,-,-,TRBV10-2,TGCGCCAGCAGTGAGGTCGCGGGAGATACGCAGTATTTT,CASSEVAGDTQYF
TRBJ1-1,-,-,TRBV27,TGTGCCAGCAGTTTCGCGGGGACGGGCGCTGAAGCTTTCTTT,CASSFAGTGAEAFF
TRBJ2-3,-,few,TRBV28,TGTGCCAGCAGTACGGTTGCCACAGATACGCAGTATTTT,CASSTVATDTQYF
TRBJ2-3,TRBD2,-,TRBV7-2,TGTGCCAGCAGCATTGGACTAGCGGGGAGCACAGATACGCAGTATTTT,CASSIGLAGSTDTQYF
TRBJ1-1,-,many,TRBV2,TGTGCCAGCACCCCAGAGAAGGGGCTCTACATCTTT,CASTPEKGLYIF
TRBJ2-7,-,-,TRBV5-1,TGCGCCAGCAATCAAAGGGGGATCTCCTACGAGCAGTACTTC,CASNQRGISYEQYF
TRBJ2-1,-,-,TRBV10-3,TGTGCCATCAGGACTCCCAATGAGCAGTTCTTC,CAIRTPNEQFF
TRBJ1-5,TRBD1,-,TRBV4-1,TGCGCCAGCAGCCAAGTCAAGATCAGGTACAGGGGGGATCAGCCCCAGCATTTT,CASSQVKIRYRGDQPQHF
TRBJ2-3,TRBD1,-,TRBV5-5,TGTGCCAGCTCGTATGGGACAGGGGCGTCGGGCACAGATACGCAGTATTTT,CASSYGTGASGTDTQYF
TRBJ1-5,-,few,TRBV19,TGTGCCAGTAGTACGGGGGTTTTACAGCCCCAGCATTTT,CASSTGVLQPQHF
TRBJ1-5,-,-,TRBV11-2,TGTGCCAGTAGCTTAGACGGCCGTACGGCCCAGCATTTT,CASSLDGRTAQHF
TRBJ1-2,TRBD1,-,TRBV5-1,TGCGCCAGCAGCTACTATACAGGGGGCCTTGGCTACACCTTC,CASSYYTGGLGYTF
TRBJ2-5,TRBD2,few,TRBV19,TGTGCCAGTAGTACGGGGGGACTAGTAAGTCAAGAGACCCAGTACTTC,CASSTGGLVSQETQYF
TRBJ1-5,TRBD1,few,TRBV2,TGTGCCAGCTTACAGGGGGCGGATAGCAATCAGCCCCAGCATTTT,CASLQGADSNQPQHF
TRBJ2-7,-,-,TRBV2,TGTGCCAGCAGTGAACGGGGGAGCTCCTACGAGCAGTACTTC,CASSERGSSYEQYF
TRBJ1-2,-,few,TRBV28,TGTGCCAGCAGTTTAGGTCAGGCTCACAGCGGCTATGGCTACACCTTC,CASSLGQAHSGYGYTF
TRBJ2-7,TRBD2,-,TRBV7-8,TGTGCCAGCAGCTTTCGGCCTAGCGGGGTAAGATACGAGCAGTACTTC,CASSFRPSGVRYEQYF
TRBJ2-2,-,-,TRBV27,TGTGCCAGCAGTGTCTCAGGGGGCGCGAGCGGGAGGCGGAACACCGGGGAGCTGTTTTTT,CASSVSGGASGRRNTGELFF